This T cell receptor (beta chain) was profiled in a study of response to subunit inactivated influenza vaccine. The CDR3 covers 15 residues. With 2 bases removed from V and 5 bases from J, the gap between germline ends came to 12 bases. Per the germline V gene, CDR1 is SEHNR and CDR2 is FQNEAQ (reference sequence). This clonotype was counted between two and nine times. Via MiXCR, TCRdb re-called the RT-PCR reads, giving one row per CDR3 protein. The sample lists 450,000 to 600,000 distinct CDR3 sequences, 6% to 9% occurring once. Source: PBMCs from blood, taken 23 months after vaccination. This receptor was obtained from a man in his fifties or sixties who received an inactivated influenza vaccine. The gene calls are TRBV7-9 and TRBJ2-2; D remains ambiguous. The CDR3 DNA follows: TGTGCCAGCAGCTTATCCACTCTGGGGACCGGGGAGCTGTTTTTT. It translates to CASSLSTLGTGELFF.